Presented here are 21 T cell receptor beta chains from one specimen sequenced in a study of control samples from healthy donors and cancer patients. Clones were read by immunoSEQ multiplex PCR, and TCRdb kept only the in-frame ones, dropping some. Of about 150,000 clones in the sample, just over 85% are singletons; the top ten hold less than 2%. The specimen sequenced was blood. Source of these receptors: a man between 18 and 35 years old in good health.

This clone was recorded once. The gene calls are TRBV18 and TRBJ2-7, with TRBD2 identical over 8 bases. CDR1 is KGHSH, CDR2 LQKENI, per germline. V shed 6 bases, J shed 2 bases, and the junction held 12 bases outside the gene matches. CDR3 size: 16 residues. CDR3 nucleotide sequence: TGTGCCAGCTCCCCGGGAGGGAACTCCGCGGCCTACGAGCAGTACTTC. Its translation is CASSPGGNSAAYEQYF.

V and J are TRBV30 and TRBJ2-2, with D unclear. The CDR3 runs 11 residues. Deletions cut 5 bases from V and 5 bases from J, with 6 bases between. Germline CDR1 GTSNPN, CDR2 SVGIG (reference sequence). The CDR3 loop is CAWQATGELFF. The CDR3 nucleotides read TGTGCCTGGCAGGCGACCGGGGAGCTGTTTTTT.

The rearrangement uses TRBV7-2 and TRBJ2-3, with 7 bases matching TRBD2. CDR1 and CDR2 (germline): SGHTA, FQGNSA. The CDR3 consists of 17 residues. V was clipped by 1 base and J by 2 bases; unmatched bases: 9. The CDR3 is CASSLDWPGGFTDTQYF. DNA of the CDR3: TGTGCCAGCAGCTTAGATTGGCCGGGGGGTTTCACAGATACGCAGTATTTT.

This chain uses TRBV11-2 with TRBJ2-7; 8 positions match TRBD2. Unmatched junction bases numbered 7, after V lost 5 bases and J lost 4 bases. The V gene's germline CDR1 is SGHAT and CDR2 FQNNGV. The CDR3 consists of 14 residues. CDR3 sequence: CASSGTSGDYEQYF. For the CDR3, the DNA is TGTGCCAGCAGCGGTACTAGCGGTGATTACGAGCAGTACTTC.

Here the CDR3 DNA reads TGTGCCAGCAGTGAGCAGGGTTCTGGGGCCAACGTCCTGACTTTC. It encodes CASSEQGSGANVLTF. J is TRBJ2-6 and V is TRBV2, with D possibly matching TRBD1 (5 bases). The germline V gene encodes CDR1 SNHLY and CDR2 FYNNEI. V was clipped by 3 bases and J by 1 base, with 7 bases between them. The CDR3 is made up of 15 amino acids.

The chain employs TRBV7-9 and TRBJ2-2, with TRBD1 matching over 8 bases. The CDR3 contains 15 residues. Germline CDR1 and CDR2: SEHNR and FQNEAQ (reference sequence). Germline trimming cut 8 bases from V and 6 bases from J; bases unmatched to any gene: 11. CDR3 amino acids: CASSKGRGRAGELFF. CDR3 nucleotides: TGTGCCAGCTCAAAAGGCAGGGGGCGTGCCGGGGAGCTGTTTTTT.

V gene TRBV19 combines with J gene TRBJ1-5; 9 bases match TRBD1. The CDR3 runs 18 residues. CDR1 is LNHDA, CDR2 SQIVND, per germline (reference sequence). V shed 5 bases and J 1 base; nucleotides not matched to a gene: 12. This CDR3 is CASSSTGTGPFSNQPQHF. CDR3 bases: TGTGCCAGTAGTTCAACCGGGACAGGGCCATTCAGCAATCAGCCCCAGCATTTT.

The V gene is TRBV21-1, the J gene TRBJ1-6. TRBV21-1 is marked as a pseudogene. The CDR3 runs 18 residues. Here the CDR3 reads CASSRLLDGGSRNSPLHF. The CDR3 nucleotides read TGTGCCAGCAGCCGACTATTGGACGGGGGATCGAGGAATTCACCCCTCCACTTT.

The V call is TRBV5-4, the J call TRBJ2-1, with 14 bases matching TRBD2. The CDR3 contains 15 residues. With 4 bases clipped from V and 7 bases from J, the junction kept 4 bases outside the gene matches. Germline CDR1 reads SGHNT; CDR2 reads YYREEE (reference sequence). CDR3 loop: CASSQTSGGGNEQFF. The CDR3 bases are TGTGCCAGCAGCCAGACTAGCGGGGGGGGAAATGAGCAGTTCTTC. Together with reference TRBV5-4 and TRBJ2-1, the CDR3 gives the full variable domain: ETGVTQSPTHLIKTRGQQVTLRCSSQSGHNTVSWYQQALGQGPQFIFQYYREEENGRGNFPPRFSGLQFPNYSSELNVNALELDDSALYLCASSQTSGGGNEQFFGPGTRLTVL.

The chain joins TRBV19 to TRBJ1-2; possibly TRBD1 for D (5 bases). This CDR3 has 14 amino acids. Germline lookup yields CDR1 LNHDA and CDR2 SQIVND (reference sequence). V was trimmed by 3 bases and J by 7 bases, leaving 15 bases between them. As DNA, the CDR3 is TGTGCCAGTAGTATTATCAGGGCGGCATCTGGCTACACCTTC. It is translated as CASSIIRAASGYTF.

This clone has at least ten counts. This chain uses TRBV6-4 with TRBJ2-3, with 8 nucleotides matching TRBD2. This CDR3 spans 15 amino acids. Germline V lookup: CDR1 MRHNA, CDR2 SNTAGT. Trimming took 0 bases from V and 4 from J; bases not matched to a gene: 3. CDR3 nucleotide sequence: TGTGCCAGCAGTGACTCGACGGGGGGGCCAGATACGCAGTATTTT. It encodes CASSDSTGGPDTQYF.

This chain connects TRBV9 to TRBJ2-1; the match to TRBD2 covers 14 bases. The CDR3 is 17 amino acids. CDR1 is SGDLS and CDR2 is YYNGEE in the germline V gene. The V and J ends lost 0 bases and 10 bases, in that order; junction bases with no gene match: 9. The CDR3: CASSVAGLAGGEAEQFF. CDR3 DNA sequence: TGTGCCAGCAGCGTAGCCGGACTAGCGGGGGGAGAGGCGGAGCAGTTCTTC.

Concerning this clone: Other nucleotide sequences in the sample specify the same CDR3. V gene TRBV19 combines with J gene TRBJ1-5; TRBD1 is a possible D gene (5 bases). This CDR3 spans 13 amino acids. The germline gives CDR1 LNHDA, CDR2 SQIVND (reference sequence). V lost 3 bases and J 7 bases, leaving 10 bases between the germline ends. The CDR3 DNA sequence: TGTGCCAGTAGTATCGGGGGAGGGCAGCCCCAGCATTTT. It codes for CASSIGGGQPQHF.

The V and J genes are TRBV2 and TRBJ2-7; 10 nucleotides match TRBD2. This CDR3 comprises 16 residues. Germline CDR1 is SNHLY and CDR2 is FYNNEI. J was trimmed by 4 bases and V by 4 bases; bases with no gene match: 10. CDR3: CASSANIAGGPYEQYF. Here the CDR3 DNA reads TGTGCCAGCAGTGCTAATATAGCGGGGGGTCCTTACGAGCAGTACTTC.

The V and J genes are TRBV6-5 and TRBJ1-4, with 7 nucleotides matching TRBD1. The germline V gene encodes CDR1 MNHEY and CDR2 SVGAGI. V trimming: 6 bases; J trimming: 7 bases; junction bases outside the gene matches: 5. This CDR3 is built from 13 residues. The CDR3 reads CASSQGVTEKLFF. In DNA, the CDR3 is TGTGCCAGCAGCCAGGGGGTAACTGAAAAACTGTTTTTT.

This sequence joins TRBV7-2 and TRBJ2-1, with TRBD2 identical over 9 bases. The germline V gene has CDR1 SGHTA and CDR2 FQGNSA. J was trimmed by 1 base and V by 6 bases; bases with no gene match: 1. This CDR3 is built from 14 residues. CDR3: CASRRGGSYNEQFF. CDR3 sequence (DNA): TGTGCCAGCAGGCGGGGGGGATCCTACAATGAGCAGTTCTTC.

This clone was counted between two and nine times. V is TRBV5-1 and J is TRBJ1-1; tentative D call: TRBD1 (6 bases). Trimming removed 4 bases from V and 5 bases from J, with 12 bases in between. Germline V gene lookup returns CDR1 SGHRS and CDR2 YFSETQ. The CDR3 totals 13 residues. CDR3 DNA sequence: TGCGCCAGCAGCCCAGGACAGCCGACTGAAGCTTTCTTT. It specifies CASSPGQPTEAFF.

This clone was counted a few times. This chain links TRBV4-2 with TRBJ1-2; no clear D. V was shortened by 0 bases and J by 6 bases, with 14 bases between the two germline ends. Germline V gives CDR1 LGHNA, CDR2 YNFKEQ. This CDR3 spans 15 amino acids. CDR3 sequence reads: CASSQDLGRRHGYTF. The CDR3 nucleotides read TGTGCCAGCAGCCAAGATCTTGGCAGGCGGCATGGCTACACCTTC.

This chain links TRBV25-1 with TRBJ1-6; 8 bases are shared with TRBD1. There are 16 residues in the CDR3. V lost 1 base to trimming and J lost 9 bases; unmatched junction nucleotides: 8. Germline CDR1 is MGHDK and CDR2 is SYGVNS. This chain's CDR3 is CASSESSGTGTSPLHF. The CDR3 DNA sequence: TGTGCCAGCAGTGAATCCTCCGGGACAGGCACTTCACCCCTCCACTTT.

This chain joins TRBV7-2 and TRBJ1-6; 7 bases fit TRBD1. Per the germline V gene, CDR1 is SGHTA and CDR2 is FQGNSA. The CDR3 runs 17 residues. J gave up 5 bases and V 3 bases, and 10 bases lay outside the gene matches. The CDR3 nucleotides are TGTGCCAGCAGCTTGGAACACGGGACAGTCGATAATTCACCCCTCCACTTT. Residues: CASSLEHGTVDNSPLHF.

This CDR3 reads CASSLSGDYGYTF. CDR3 DNA: TGCGCCAGCAGCCTCTCAGGGGACTATGGCTACACCTTC. V usage is TRBV4-1 and J usage is TRBJ1-2; possibly TRBD1 for D (6 bases). The CDR3 has 13 residues. CDR1 is MGHRA, CDR2 YSYEKL, per germline. Trimming took off 4 bases at V and 3 bases at J, with 9 bases between the two ends.